Listed below are T cell receptor delta chains from one sample, sequenced in a study of Vδ1+ human thymocytes. TCRdb re-called clones from the multiplex PCR reads using CATT. The sample lists 50,000 to 75,000 delta-chain clones; more than 13% were seen once. The sample was Vdelta1+ gamma-delta thymocytes from the thymus. The receptors stem from a girl less than two years old who had congenital heart surgery. The CDR3 runs from the conserved cysteine through the conserved F or W. The order of the fields is clone size, D gene, V gene, J gene, CDR3 protein, CDR3 DNA. D genes are given only for firm matches. Expanded clones get a size class; other rows say once, few or many, or leave the size out.

clone_size: .; d_call: .; v_call: TRDV1; j_call: TRDJ1; cdr3_aa: CALGDSSLPKPTALKLIF; cdr3_nt: TGTGCTCTTGGGGACTCATCCCTTCCGAAGCCCACTGCCCTTAAACTCATCTTT
clone_size: few; d_call: TRDD3; v_call: TRDV1; j_call: TRDJ1; cdr3_aa: CALVVPTCCPGGYTDKLIF; cdr3_nt: TGTGCTCTTGTAGTTCCTACCTGCTGTCCTGGGGGATACACCGATAAACTCATCTTT
clone_size: few; d_call: TRDD3; v_call: TRDV1; j_call: TRDJ1; cdr3_aa: CAFGNLLGIRMSTDKLIF; cdr3_nt: TGTGCTTTTGGCAATCTCCTGGGGATACGCATGAGCACCGATAAACTCATCTTT
clone_size: .; d_call: TRDD3; v_call: TRDV2; j_call: TRDJ1; cdr3_aa: CACDWGIRYPDKLIF; cdr3_nt: TGTGCCTGTGACTGGGGGATACGCTACCCCGATAAACTCATCTTT
clone_size: .; d_call: .; v_call: TRDV1; j_call: TRDJ1; cdr3_aa: CALGELPGGLRLYTDKLIF; cdr3_nt: TGTGCTCTTGGGGAACTTCCGGGGGGCCTCCGTCTTTACACCGATAAACTCATCTTT
clone_size: .; d_call: .; v_call: TRDV1; j_call: TRDJ1; cdr3_aa: CALGEPPLMRLEPRDCTDKLIF; cdr3_nt: TGTGCTCTTGGGGAACCCCCCCTTATGAGGTTGGAACCCAGGGATTGCACCGATAAACTCATCTTT
clone_size: many; d_call: .; v_call: TRAV29/DV5; j_call: TRDJ1; cdr3_aa: CAASAWGPYTDKLIF; cdr3_nt: TGTGCAGCAAGCGCGTGGGGGCCTTACACCGATAAACTCATCTTT
clone_size: .; d_call: TRDD3; v_call: TRDV1; j_call: TRDJ1; cdr3_aa: CALGDPHRTGDTQTDKLIF; cdr3_nt: TGTGCTCTTGGGGATCCCCACCGTACTGGGGATACTCAGACCGATAAACTCATCTTT
clone_size: .; d_call: TRDD3; v_call: TRDV1; j_call: TRDJ1; cdr3_aa: CALGELKEPGGYADHTDKLIF; cdr3_nt: TGTGCTCTTGGGGAACTTAAGGAACCTGGGGGATACGCGGACCACACCGATAAACTCATCTTT
clone_size: .; d_call: .; v_call: TRDV1; j_call: TRDJ1; cdr3_aa: CALGGGGPSPLGANLYTDKLIF; cdr3_nt: TGTGCTCTTGGGGGCGGTGGGCCTTCCCCTCTGGGGGCGAACCTGTACACCGATAAACTCATCTTT
clone_size: .; d_call: .; v_call: TRDV1; j_call: TRDJ1; cdr3_aa: CALGEPRPQVGVYTDKLIF; cdr3_nt: TGTGCTCTTGGGGAACCCCGGCCCCAGGTGGGGGTATACACCGATAAACTCATCTTT
clone_size: .; d_call: TRDD3; v_call: TRDV2; j_call: TRDJ1; cdr3_aa: CACGGTFSPWGIQDTDKLIF; cdr3_nt: TGTGCCTGTGGAGGAACCTTCTCTCCTTGGGGGATACAGGATACCGATAAACTCATCTTT
clone_size: .; d_call: TRDD3; v_call: TRDV1; j_call: TRDJ1; cdr3_aa: CALGEPSRAGGLRSADKLIF; cdr3_nt: TGTGCTCTTGGGGAACCGTCCCGGGCTGGGGGACTGCGTTCCGCCGATAAACTCATCTTT
clone_size: few; d_call: .; v_call: TRDV1; j_call: TRDJ1; cdr3_aa: CALGALQPYTDKLIF; cdr3_nt: TGTGCTCTTGGGGCATTACAGCCGTACACCGATAAACTCATCTTT
clone_size: .; d_call: .; v_call: TRDV1; j_call: TRDJ1; cdr3_aa: CALGKGTPPAKLIF; cdr3_nt: TGTGCTCTTGGCAAAGGTACCCCCCCAGCTAAACTCATCTTT
clone_size: few; d_call: .; v_call: TRDV1; j_call: TRDJ1; cdr3_aa: CALGTTRARPSVDTDKLIF; cdr3_nt: TGTGCTCTTGGAACCACCAGGGCACGGCCTTCCGTCGACACCGATAAACTCATCTTT
clone_size: .; d_call: .; v_call: TRDV1; j_call: TRDJ1; cdr3_aa: CALGPRYAKLIF; cdr3_nt: TGTGCTCTTGGGCCCCGATACGCTAAACTCATCTTT
clone_size: .; d_call: TRDD3; v_call: TRDV1; j_call: TRDJ1; cdr3_aa: CALGLGILGGYTDKLIF; cdr3_nt: TGTGCTCTTGGGCTAGGCATACTGGGGGGTTACACCGATAAACTCATCTTT
clone_size: .; d_call: TRDD3; v_call: TRDV2; j_call: TRDJ1; cdr3_aa: CACGTELGGTVIFTDKLIF; cdr3_nt: TGTGCCTGTGGCACCGAACTGGGGGGTACGGTTATATTCACCGATAAACTCATCTTT
clone_size: few; d_call: .; v_call: TRDV1; j_call: TRDJ1; cdr3_aa: CALGITASLNTFSYTDKLIF; cdr3_nt: TGTGCTCTTGGGATTACGGCTTCCCTCAATACGTTTTCGTACACCGATAAACTCATCTTT
clone_size: .; d_call: .; v_call: TRDV1; j_call: TRDJ1; cdr3_aa: CALGAPGGYTDKLIF; cdr3_nt: TGTGCTCTTGGGGCACCAGGGGGGTACACCGATAAACTCATCTTT
clone_size: .; d_call: TRDD3; v_call: TRDV1; j_call: TRDJ1; cdr3_aa: CALGEAVHWGSNDKLIF; cdr3_nt: TGTGCTCTTGGGGAAGCCGTTCACTGGGGGTCTAACGATAAACTCATCTTT
clone_size: few; d_call: .; v_call: TRDV1; j_call: TRDJ1; cdr3_aa: CALGERASYGTGGSTDKLIF; cdr3_nt: TGTGCTCTTGGGGAACGGGCTTCCTACGGTACTGGGGGTTCGACCGATAAACTCATCTTT